Shown below are 13 T cell receptor beta chains from a single sample sequenced in a study of blood T cell repertoires in COVID-19. Here immunoSEQ multiplex PCR was the method, and the copy in TCRdb shows in-frame clones only, minus some. The data hold fewer than 500,000 clones, with 70% to 90% observed a single time. Specimen: PBMCs or T cells enriched from blood (not recorded which). The receptors derive from a woman in her late teens or twenties with acute COVID-19.

The chain employs TRBV19 and TRBJ1-2; 7 bases line up with TRBD1. The CDR3 consists of 13 residues. In germline, CDR1 is LNHDA, CDR2 SQIVND (reference sequence). V shed 3 bases, J shed 7 bases, and the junction held 5 bases outside the gene matches. In DNA form, the CDR3 reads TGTGCCAGTAGTATTACAGGGGCCATTGGCTACACCTTC. Its protein is CASSITGAIGYTF. The whole variable domain, remainder taken from reference TRBV19 and TRBJ1-2, is DGGITQSPKYLFRKEGQNVTLSCEQNLNHDAMYWYRQDPGQGLRLIYYSQIVNDFQKGDIAEGYSVSREKKESFPLTVTSAQKNPTAFYLCASSITGAIGYTFGSGTRLTVV.

The V gene is TRBV5-1, the J gene TRBJ2-7, with TRBD1 as a possible D gene (5 bases). The CDR3 is 14 residues long. V gave up 2 bases and J gave up 4 bases, with 13 bases separating them. CDR1 is SGHRS and CDR2 is YFSETQ in the germline V gene. CDR3 nucleotide sequence: TGCGCCAGCAGCTTAGGGGTACTTTATTACGAGCAGTACTTC. It specifies CASSLGVLYYEQYF.

Ten or more counts support this clone. This sequence joins TRBV11-2 and TRBJ2-4; a weak D match, TRBD2 (6 bases). V was clipped by 4 bases and J by 10 bases, with 8 bases between them. The CDR3 sequence is 11 residues long. In germline, CDR1 is SGHAT, CDR2 FQNNGV. CDR3 in amino acids: CASSSAGIQYF. The CDR3, as DNA: TGTGCCAGCAGCTCCGCGGGGATTCAGTACTTC.

The CDR3 region has the DNA TGTGCCAGCAGCTTAGATCTGGAGAATTCACCCCTCCACTTT. This encodes CASSLDLENSPLHF. The V and J genes are TRBV7-2 and TRBJ1-6; unclear D gene. Trimming shortened V by 1 base and J by 7 bases, and 8 bases separated the two germline ends. The CDR3 runs 14 residues. Germline CDR1 SGHTA, CDR2 FQGNSA.

This chain links TRBV5-8 with TRBJ1-5; no clear D gene. Trimming stripped 0 bases from V and 3 bases from J, with 7 bases between. This CDR3 spans 14 amino acids. Germline lookup yields CDR1 SGHTS and CDR2 YDEGEE. CDR3 sequence (DNA): TGTGCCAGCAGCTTGGCGCAGAACAATCAGCCCCAGCATTTT. This translates into CASSLAQNNQPQHF.

The V call is TRBV28, the J call TRBJ2-1; tentatively, D is TRBD2 (6 bases). Germline CDR1 is MDHEN and CDR2 is SYDVKM. CDR3 length: 13 amino acids. V gave up 2 bases and J gave up 6 bases, with 8 bases separating them. The CDR3 DNA reads as TGTGCCAGCAGTTTAACTAGCACCAATGAGCAGTTCTTC. Protein: CASSLTSTNEQFF.

The V gene is TRBV7-2, the J gene TRBJ1-2; possible D gene TRBD1, 6 bases. CDR3 size: 15 residues. V lost 4 bases and J lost 1, with 13 bases in between. CDR1 and CDR2 from the germline V gene are SGHTA and FQGNSA. CDR3 in DNA: TGTGCCAGCAGCTCGACTTGGGACAATAACTATGGCTACACCTTC. This gives the protein CASSSTWDNNYGYTF.

The sample holds many counts of this clone. The CDR3 is CSASIVAGHNEQFF. The CDR3 DNA sequence: TGCAGTGCTAGTATTGTAGCGGGCCACAATGAGCAGTTCTTC. The chain joins TRBV20-1 to TRBJ2-1; 7 bases line up with TRBD2. The germline CDR1 and CDR2 sequences are DFQATT and SNEGSKA (reference sequence). The CDR3 extends over 14 amino acids. The V segment lost 3 bases and the J segment 5 bases; nucleotides outside the gene matches: 7.

The CDR3 loop is CASSLGDREYF. The CDR3 DNA reads as TGTGCCAGCAGCTTAGGGGACAGGGAGTATTTT. The gene calls are TRBV11-1 and TRBJ2-3, with 9 bases aligning to TRBD1. CDR3 length: 11 amino acids. Per the germline V gene, CDR1 is SGHAT and CDR2 is FQDESV (reference sequence). The V segment lost 1 base and the J segment 13 bases; nucleotides outside the gene matches: 0.

The chain uses TRBV28 and TRBJ1-2, with TRBD1 identical over 11 bases. The CDR3 extends over 15 amino acids. Trimming cost V 3 bases and J 8 bases; bases outside gene matches: 8. Germline V CDR1 and CDR2: MDHEN, SYDVKM. The CDR3 nucleotides are TGTGCCAGCAGTTTGGGAGGACAGGGGGCAAAAGGCTACACCTTC. It is translated as CASSLGGQGAKGYTF.

As DNA, the CDR3 is TGTGCCAGCAGCCGCGAGACTAGCGGGAGAGACATTCAGTACTTC. Its translation is CASSRETSGRDIQYF. The chain links TRBV7-9 to TRBJ2-4, with 12 bases lining up with TRBD2. V gave up 5 bases and J gave up 8 bases; unmatched junction bases: 7. CDR3 length: 15 amino acids. Germline V CDR1 and CDR2: SEHNR, FQNEAQ (reference sequence). Together with reference TRBV7-9 and TRBJ2-4, the CDR3 gives the full variable domain: DTGVSQNPRHKITKRGQNVTFRCDPISEHNRLYWYRQTLGQGPEFLTYFQNEAQLEKSRLLSDRFSAERPKGSFSTLEIQRTEQGDSAMYLCASSRETSGRDIQYFGAGTRLSVL.

The chain couples TRBV4-1 to TRBJ2-7, with a weak D call TRBD1 (6 bases). Germline CDR1 reads MGHRA; CDR2 reads YSYEKL. V dropped 3 bases and J dropped 0 bases, with 15 bases sitting between them. The CDR3 consists of 16 residues. The CDR3 region has the DNA TGCGCCAGCAGCCAGAGCCAGGACAGCTACTCCTACGAGCAGTACTTC. Amino acid sequence: CASSQSQDSYSYEQYF.

The chain carries TRBV10-3 and TRBJ2-1; 7 bases agree with TRBD1. V lost 5 bases and J lost 5; bases outside the gene matches: 3. Germline CDR1 reads ENHRY; CDR2 reads SYGVKD. CDR3 size: 13 residues. The CDR3 here is CAISPTGNNEQFF. CDR3 DNA sequence: TGTGCCATCAGTCCGACAGGGAACAATGAGCAGTTCTTC.